The 20 T cell receptor beta chains given below trace back to one sample, sequenced in a study of CD8 T cells in ankylosing spondylitis. TCRdb recomputed calls from the 5' RACE reads with MiXCR, one row per CDR3 protein. The sample has about 250,000 distinct CDR3 sequences, around 32% seen once. The source material was blood, either unsorted or a sorted T cell fraction (not recorded which). The receptors were gathered from a male donor with ankylosing spondylitis or in good health (not recorded which).

The chain is built from TRBV20-1 and TRBJ1-2; 7 bases match TRBD1. This CDR3 is 13 amino acids long. The germline V gene encodes CDR1 DFQATT and CDR2 SNEGSKA (reference sequence). The J segment lost 4 bases and the V segment lost 4 bases, leaving 6 bases of the junction unmatched. The CDR3 nucleotides read TGCAGTGCTAAATATGGGACAGTCTATGGCTACACCTTC. Its translation: CSAKYGTVYGYTF.

This chain uses TRBV5-5 with TRBJ1-5; weak D call: TRBD1 (5 bases). CDR1 and CDR2 from the germline V gene are SGHKS and YYEKEE (reference sequence). Trimming took 2 bases from V and 6 from J, leaving 12 bases between them. The CDR3 extends over 14 amino acids. In nucleotides, the CDR3 is TGTGCCAGCAGCTTTGCCGGGGGGACTCAGCCCCAGCATTTT. Its translation is CASSFAGGTQPQHF.

This clonotype has only a few counts. This sequence joins TRBV20-1 and TRBJ2-7; TRBD2 might be the D (5 bases). The CDR3 consists of 15 residues. The ends were cut back, 6 bases at V and 0 bases at J, with 18 bases in the middle. In germline, CDR1 is DFQATT, CDR2 SNEGSKA (reference sequence). The CDR3 DNA is TGCAGTGCACACATCCGGACTCCTAGCTCCTACGAGCAGTACTTC. It yields the protein CSAHIRTPSSYEQYF.

The genes are TRBV9 and TRBJ2-1, with 9 bases matching TRBD1. CDR3 length: 15 residues. Germline V CDR1 and CDR2: SGDLS, YYNGEE. The V segment lost 2 bases and the J segment 1 base; nucleotides outside the gene matches: 1. CDR3 sequence (DNA): TGTGCCAGCAGCGTCGACAGGGGGTCCTACAATGAGCAGTTCTTC. This codes for CASSVDRGSYNEQFF.

This clonotype was recorded a few times. The chain carries TRBV20-1 and TRBJ2-2, with 9 bases that match TRBD2. V lost 1 base to trimming and J lost 4 bases; unmatched junction nucleotides: 19. CDR1 and CDR2 (germline): DFQATT, SNEGSKA (reference sequence). There are 20 residues in the CDR3. The chain's CDR3 is CSARGPRTSAGRQGTGELFF. The CDR3 region has the DNA TGCAGTGCTAGAGGTCCCCGGACTAGCGCGGGACGCCAGGGCACCGGGGAGCTGTTTTTT.

This clonotype occurred a few times. The V and J genes are TRBV20-1 and TRBJ1-1; D unresolved. V was trimmed by 5 bases and J by 0 bases, leaving 13 bases between them. The germline V gene has CDR1 DFQATT and CDR2 SNEGSKA (reference sequence). The CDR3 is made up of 14 amino acids. CDR3 amino acids: CSAPKGEMNTEAFF. As DNA, the CDR3 is TGCAGTGCTCCTAAGGGAGAAATGAACACTGAAGCTTTCTTT.

This clonotype was recorded once. The CDR3 loop is CASSLEPGLRITDTQYF. CDR3 nucleotides: TGTGCCAGCAGCTTGGAACCGGGACTGAGAATAACAGATACGCAGTATTTT. The rearrangement links TRBV5-5 to TRBJ2-3; maybe TRBD2 (6 bases). Germline-derived CDR1 and CDR2 are SGHKS and YYEKEE (reference sequence). Trimming took 0 bases from V and 3 from J, leaving 17 bases between them. The CDR3 runs 17 residues.

V gene TRBV12-3 or TRBV12-4 combines with J gene TRBJ2-1; a possible D gene is TRBD2 (5 bases). The V gene lost 5 bases and the J gene lost 5 bases, with 13 bases spanning the gap. The CDR3 extends over 14 amino acids. CDR3: CASSPRDGNNEQFF. CDR3 DNA: TGTGCCAGCAGTCCCCGTGACGGGAACAATGAGCAGTTCTTC.

The rearrangement uses TRBV6-5 and TRBJ2-7; D possibly corresponds to TRBD2 (6 bases). The CDR3 is made up of 19 amino acids. Deletions cut 1 base from V and 7 bases from J, with 29 bases between. Looked up from germline, CDR1 is MNHEY and CDR2 is SVGAGI. The CDR3 nucleotides read TGTGCCAGCAGTTACTTCGTACGGAGGGTTTCCCCGTTTTGGAGGGAGCAGTACTTC. Translation: CASSYFVRRVSPFWREQYF.

The genes are TRBV29-1 and TRBJ2-7; 7 bases are a match to TRBD1. This CDR3 is built from 16 residues. The trim removed 0 bases at V and 1 base at J, leaving 9 bases unmatched. The germline CDR1 and CDR2 sequences are SQVTM and ANQGSEA. The CDR3 coding sequence is TGCAGCGTTGAAGATCGGTTAACAGGGGTTTCCTACGAGCAGTACTTC. Amino acid sequence: CSVEDRLTGVSYEQYF.

This chain joins TRBV18 and TRBJ1-4; D possibly corresponds to TRBD1 (6 bases). CDR3 length: 16 amino acids. Trimming took 4 bases from V and 1 from J, leaving 13 bases between them. Germline assignment: CDR1 KGHSH and CDR2 LQKENI. The CDR3 loop reads CASSQGGRGTNEKLFF. In DNA, the CDR3 is TGTGCCAGCTCACAGGGCGGCAGGGGAACTAATGAAAAACTGTTTTTT.

This clonotype was observed a few times. The chain couples TRBV5-1 to TRBJ2-7; TRBD1 agrees at 9 bases. CDR3 length: 13 amino acids. Germline trimming cut 7 bases from V and 2 bases from J; bases unmatched to any gene: 4. Germline CDR1 is SGHRS and CDR2 is YFSETQ. DNA of the CDR3: TGCGCCAGCGGGGGACAGGGAACCTACGAGCAGTACTTC. It specifies CASGGQGTYEQYF.

This clonotype was counted ten times or more. The chain couples TRBV20-1 to TRBJ1-5; no clear D. Germline lookup yields CDR1 DFQATT and CDR2 SNEGSKA (reference sequence). The germline V and J ends were trimmed by 2 bases and 4 bases, with 6 bases remaining between them. The CDR3 is made up of 12 amino acids. The CDR3 nucleotides read TGCAGTGCTAGACGGCTAAATCAGCCCCAGCATTTT. It codes for CSARRLNQPQHF.

V gene TRBV20-1 combines with J gene TRBJ2-2; D unresolved. The CDR3 is 14 residues long. Trimming pared 6 bases from V and 7 bases from J, leaving 18 bases between. CDR1 and CDR2 (germline): DFQATT, SNEGSKA (reference sequence). The DNA for the CDR3 is TGCAGTGCCAACTCCCCAGAGTGGAGCGGGGAGCTGTTTTTT. Translating it yields CSANSPEWSGELFF.

In this sample, this clonotype turned up a few times. This sequence joins TRBV29-1 and TRBJ2-1; TRBD2 matches 11 bases. The junction had 2 bases not matched to a gene; V was cut back by 6 bases and J by 4 bases. Germline CDR1 reads SQVTM; CDR2 reads ANQGSEA. The CDR3 covers 13 residues. This CDR3 is CSVGTSGYNEQFF. CDR3 nucleotides: TGCAGCGTCGGGACTAGCGGTTACAATGAGCAGTTCTTC.

This clonotype was seen only a few times. Here the CDR3 DNA reads TGCAGTGCCCGGAGGACAGGGTGGACCCCGAAGGTTGATAATTCACCCCTCCACTTT. This codes for CSARRTGWTPKVDNSPLHF. The chain joins TRBV20-1 to TRBJ1-6; 8 positions agree with TRBD1. CDR3 length: 19 residues. V was clipped by 6 bases and J by 5 bases; unmatched bases: 21. Germline CDR1 DFQATT, CDR2 SNEGSKA (reference sequence).

This clonotype was seen once. Being one base from a much bigger clone, this may be a read error. J is TRBJ2-7 and V is TRBV6-2 or TRBV6-3; weak D call: TRBD1 (7 bases). Trimming left V 5 bases short and J 0 bases short, with 11 bases between. The CDR3 is 14 residues long. From germline, CDR1 is MNHEY and CDR2 SVGEGT. This CDR3 is CASSPQGGSYEQYF. The CDR3 bases are TGTGCCAGCAGTCCCCAGGGGGGCTCCTACGAGCAGTACTTC.

This clonotype has just a few counts. This rearrangement joins TRBV20-1 to TRBJ2-3; 7 nucleotides align to TRBD2. CDR1 DFQATT and CDR2 SNEGSKA come from the germline V gene (reference sequence). With V trimmed by 5 bases and J by 0 bases, 8 bases remained unmatched. This CDR3 contains 15 residues. CDR3 region: CSAQEASGSTDTQYF. Written as DNA, the CDR3 is TGCAGTGCTCAGGAGGCTAGCGGCAGCACAGATACGCAGTATTTT.

This clonotype was counted only a few times. The genes are TRBV5-1 and TRBJ2-1, with a weak D call TRBD1 (5 bases). Germline loops: CDR1 SGHRS, CDR2 YFSETQ. The germline V and J ends were trimmed by 1 base and 5 bases, with 13 bases remaining between them. The CDR3 loop spans 15 amino acids. The CDR3 region has the DNA TGCGCCAGCAGCTTGCGAGGACCCAGGGACAATGAGCAGTTCTTC. Translating it yields CASSLRGPRDNEQFF.

The chain uses TRBV4-1 and TRBJ2-1, with D possibly being TRBD2 (6 bases). Germline CDR1 and CDR2: MGHRA and YSYEKL. This CDR3 region has 15 residues. V gave up 1 base and J gave up 5 bases, with 12 bases separating them. CDR3 loop: CASSQVGGEDNEQFF. The CDR3 coding sequence is TGCGCCAGCAGCCAAGTCGGAGGGGAAGACAATGAGCAGTTCTTC.